This T cell receptor (beta chain) came from a study of identical twins. Study-level findings and limits: Cord blood beta clonotypes that were abundant carried fewer insertions, and memory repertoires showed no such trend.

TCRdb itself ran the 5' RACE reads through MiXCR, one entry per CDR3 protein. The table lists some 500,000 distinct CDR3 sequences, 20% to 25% of them singletons. Details on this clonotype: Its target is not known.

The data also belong to a second study, concerning T cells expressing NK-cell markers. That paper states: Beta-chain profiling covered CD3+CD56+NKG2C+, CD3+CD56+NKG2C- and CD3+CD56-NKG2C+ sorted subsets.

The sequence was collected from a woman between 18 and 29 years old in good health. Sample: CD4+ T cells sorted from blood.

The CDR3 region is CSASQASGFREQYF. CDR3 bases: TGCAGTGCTAGTCAGGCTAGCGGGTTCCGCGAGCAGTACTTC. This chain links TRBV20-1 with TRBJ2-7; 8 bases line up with TRBD2. Germline V gene data show CDR1 as DFQATT and CDR2 as SNEGSKA (reference sequence). The V and J ends lost 3 bases and 6 bases, in that order; junction bases with no gene match: 10. This CDR3 region has 14 residues.